The entry that follows covers one T cell receptor (beta chain) sequence. The data were obtained in a study of blood T cell repertoires in COVID-19. Assay: immunoSEQ multiplex PCR; the TCRdb copy retains only in-frame clones and omits some. The data contain about 380,000 clones, about 88% of them singletons. Membership in each cohort depended on participant-reported clinical history. The length of the CDR3 is 13 residues. CDR1 is MDHEN, CDR2 SYDVKM, per germline. With 3 bases removed from V and 0 bases from J, the gap between germline ends came to 5 bases. Sequenced material: PBMCs or T cells enriched from blood (not recorded which). The TCR was taken from a woman aged 18-30 years who had recovered from COVID-19. The V gene is TRBV28, the J gene TRBJ1-1; D gene ambiguous. The CDR3 DNA follows: TGTGCCAGCAGTTTCCCCATGAACACTGAAGCTTTCTTT. It translates to CASSFPMNTEAFF.